Listed below are T cell receptor beta chains from one sample, sequenced in a study of CD4 T cells in relation to SARS-CoV-2 and coronaviruses. The protocol was immunoSEQ multiplex PCR, while the TCRdb copy is restricted to in-frame clones and leaves out a portion. The sample carries 50,000 to 70,000 clones, approximately 90% recorded once. The sample comprised naive CD4+ T cells from PBMCs. The source is an adult with COVID-19. The CDR3 runs from the conserved cysteine through the conserved F or W. D genes are given only for firm matches. Clone size is given for some rows only: seen once, a few or many times, or a class if the clone is expanded.

TRBV18	-	TRBJ1-2	-	TGTGCCAGCTCACCACCGAGCTTGGGTTTGGGCTACACCTTC	CASSPPSLGLGYTF
TRBV9	-	TRBJ2-7	few	TGTGCCAGCAGCTCCAAGGGGGACCAGTATAACGAGCAGTACTTC	CASSSKGDQYNEQYF
TRBV3-1/TRBV3-2	-	TRBJ2-1	-	TGTGCCAGCAGCCAAGATCAGGCTCTTGAGCAGTTCTTC	CASSQDQALEQFF
TRBV6-4	-	TRBJ1-2	-	TGTGCCAGCCTCACCGGGGCAGGCTTTAACTATGGCTACACCTTC	CASLTGAGFNYGYTF
TRBV10-3	-	TRBJ1-1	-	TGTGCCATCAGTGACTGGCTAGTGAACACTGAAGCTTTCTTT	CAISDWLVNTEAFF
TRBV5-5	-	TRBJ1-2	-	TGTGCCAGCAGCTTGGGGGGACCGGATGGCTACACCTTC	CASSLGGPDGYTF
TRBV18	-	TRBJ2-3	-	TGTGCCAGCACTCTCGCCAGGGATGGGACAGATACGCAGTATTTT	CASTLARDGTDTQYF
TRBV19	TRBD2	TRBJ2-7	-	TGTGCCAGTTCCTTATCTAGCGGGAGCGACAACTCCTACGAGCAGTACTTC	CASSLSSGSDNSYEQYF
TRBV5-4	-	TRBJ2-1	-	TGTGCCAGCAGCTTGCAGGGGGGAGGGTACAATAATGAGCAGTTCTTC	CASSLQGGGYNNEQFF
TRBV7-2	TRBD2	TRBJ2-2	-	TGTGCCAGCAGCCCCACCGGGACTAGAAACACCGGGGAGCTGTTTTTT	CASSPTGTRNTGELFF
TRBV6-2/TRBV6-3	-	TRBJ2-4	-	TGTGCCAGCAGTTACTCGGGCGAAAACATTCAGTACTTC	CASSYSGENIQYF
TRBV28	-	TRBJ2-7	-	TGTGCCAGCAGTTCCGGGACACCCACCTACGAGCAGTACTTC	CASSSGTPTYEQYF
TRBV30	-	TRBJ2-1	-	TGTGCCTGGAGTATCGTCTATGAGCAGTTCTTC	CAWSIVYEQFF
TRBV6-2/TRBV6-3	-	TRBJ1-5	-	TGTGCCAGCAGTACGGTCGATCAGCCCCAGCATTTT	CASSTVDQPQHF
TRBV3-1/TRBV3-2	-	TRBJ2-6	-	TGTGCCAGCAACCCCCGGGGGGCCAACGTCCTGACTTTC	CASNPRGANVLTF
TRBV28	-	TRBJ1-6	-	TGTGCCAGCAGTCTGGACGGAGCTTCACCCCTCCACTTT	CASSLDGASPLHF
TRBV24-1	-	TRBJ2-1	-	TGTGCCACCAGTGATTCGGGAGCCAACTCCTACAATGAGCAGTTCTTC	CATSDSGANSYNEQFF
TRBV18	-	TRBJ2-6	once	TGTGCCAGCTCACCACTGGCCGAGGCTCTTTCCGGGGCCAACGTCCTGACTTTC	CASSPLAEALSGANVLTF
TRBV6-2/TRBV6-3	TRBD1	TRBJ2-3	-	TGTGCCAGCAGTTACTCGGCGACAGGGGACACAGATACGCAGTATTTT	CASSYSATGDTDTQYF
TRBV14	-	TRBJ2-3	-	TGTGCCAGCAAATCGGGGGTTAGCACAGATACGCAGTATTTT	CASKSGVSTDTQYF
TRBV2	TRBD2	TRBJ2-1	-	TGTGCCACCAGGGGCCTAGCGGGAGGGTATGAGCAGTTCTTC	CATRGLAGGYEQFF
TRBV4-1	-	TRBJ1-2	-	TGCGCCAGCAGCCAAGTCCTCCCCCAGAAGGGGTATGGCTACACCTTC	CASSQVLPQKGYGYTF
TRBV15	-	TRBJ1-5	-	TGTGCCACCAGCAGAGATTTGTTGTTGGGTCGGGGGAGCAATCAGCCCCAGCATTTT	CATSRDLLLGRGSNQPQHF
TRBV15	-	TRBJ1-5	-	TGTGCCACCAGCGTAGGGGGGAACAATCAGCCCCAGCATTTT	CATSVGGNNQPQHF
TRBV6-5	-	TRBJ2-1	-	TGTGCCAGCGGGGCGACAGCTTTCCCCTACAATGAGCAGTTCTTC	CASGATAFPYNEQFF
TRBV7-9	-	TRBJ2-1	once	TGTGCCAGCAGCCACCGATGGTTGGAGGACACAGTGCAGTTCTTC	CASSHRWLEDTVQFF
TRBV7-9	TRBD1	TRBJ2-2	-	TGTGCCAGCAGCTTGGGACAGGGGGACACCGGGGAGCTGTTTTTT	CASSLGQGDTGELFF
TRBV7-2	-	TRBJ1-1	-	TGTGCCAGCAGCTTAGGGGCGGGGAACACTGAAGCTTTCTTT	CASSLGAGNTEAFF
TRBV4-1	TRBD2	TRBJ2-7	-	TGCGCCAGCAGCCACCCGGGACTAGTTTCCGAGCAGTACTTC	CASSHPGLVSEQYF
TRBV27	TRBD1	TRBJ2-2	once	TGTGCCAGCAGGTTGGAGGGGACAGGAAAAAACACCGGGGAGCTGTTTTTT	CASRLEGTGKNTGELFF
TRBV4-3	TRBD1	TRBJ2-2	-	TGCGCCAGCAGCTGGACAGGGAACACCGGGGAGCTGTTTTTT	CASSWTGNTGELFF
TRBV5-1	TRBD1	TRBJ1-4	-	TGCGCCAGCAGCTTGGACAGGGGTGAAAAACTGTTTTTT	CASSLDRGEKLFF
TRBV30	-	TRBJ2-1	-	TGTGCCTGGAGTACGGTTCAAGCATCTTGGTACAATGAGCAGTTCTTC	CAWSTVQASWYNEQFF
TRBV5-1	TRBD1	TRBJ2-7	-	TGCGCCAGCAGCTTGAGGACAGGGTCCTACGAGCAGTACTTC	CASSLRTGSYEQYF
TRBV20-1	TRBD2	TRBJ2-7	-	TGCAGTGCTAGTGTCACTAGCGGGAACCACGAGCAGTACTTC	CSASVTSGNHEQYF
TRBV7-2	-	TRBJ2-1	once	TGTGCCAGCAGCTTAGCGGGCAGCCGCTCCTACAATGAGCAGTTCTTC	CASSLAGSRSYNEQFF
TRBV3-1/TRBV3-2	-	TRBJ2-3	-	TGTGCCAGCAGCCAATCTATAGCGGCCACAGATACGCAGTATTTT	CASSQSIAATDTQYF
TRBV28	TRBD1	TRBJ2-5	-	TGTGCCAGCACCCTGGGGGCAGGGGGCGCGGAGACCCAGTACTTC	CASTLGAGGAETQYF
TRBV2	TRBD1	TRBJ2-7	-	TGTGCCAGTTCACGCGGGACAGGGGCCCGTTCGCAGTACTTC	CASSRGTGARSQYF
TRBV5-1	-	TRBJ2-1	-	TGCGCCAGCAGCTTGGGCTCTAGCCTCAATGAGCAGTTCTTC	CASSLGSSLNEQFF
TRBV3-1/TRBV3-2	-	TRBJ2-7	-	TGTGCCAGCAGCCAGATCCCACAGGCCTACGAGCAGTACTTC	CASSQIPQAYEQYF
TRBV6-2/TRBV6-3	-	TRBJ1-4	-	TGTGCCAGCAGTTATTCCCCGGACAGCCTCAATGAAAAACTGTTTTTT	CASSYSPDSLNEKLFF